Described below is a single TCR beta chain sequence and its context. The target antigen is unknown. These data come from a study of cytomegalovirus exposure and HLA in healthy donors. At the level of the study: When over 300 donors were genotyped, just over 80% of them were found to fall in the Caucasian-associated ancestry cluster. Study-wide findings and caveats: Later on, an analysis found that several of the most significant clusters appeared to be linked to common viral pathogens, which included parvovirus B19.

With 60 Vbeta and 13 Jbeta primers, the PCR was carried out. Authors' processing steps: Around 76 million unique TCR beta chains, 10 million to 14 million shared, were counted in a later analysis. Assay: immunoSEQ multiplex PCR; the TCRdb copy retains only in-frame clones and omits some. The DNA gave D and trimming, while V, J and clone size come from that table. The sample holds roughly 190,000 clones, roughly four fifths seen once. Trimming cost V 0 bases and J 7 bases; bases outside gene matches: 10. Germline assignment: CDR1 GTSNPN and CDR2 SVGIG (reference sequence). This CDR3 contains 16 residues.

This TCR was sampled from a woman in her 30s in good health and CMV-seropositive. Sequencing input: PBMCs. V usage is TRBV30 and J usage is TRBJ2-7; 12 positions match TRBD2. DNA for the CDR3: TGTGCCTGGAGTGTACGCAGGACTAGCGGGATTCGGGAGCAGTACTTC. Its translation: CAWSVRRTSGIREQYF.